These 15 T cell receptor beta chains originate from one sample sequenced in a study of blood T cell repertoires in COVID-19. Libraries were prepared by immunoSEQ multiplex PCR; TCRdb keeps only in-frame clonotypes and omits some of them. The table has 96,000 or so clones, 90% seen once; the top ten hold less than 2%. The sample comprised peripheral blood. The source is a man in his 60s with acute or convalescent COVID-19.

This CDR3 is CASSPGTYEQYF. DNA for the CDR3: TGTGCCAGCAGCCCAGGGACCTACGAGCAGTACTTC. This chain joins TRBV12-3 or TRBV12-4 and TRBJ2-7; D might be TRBD1 (5 bases). V was trimmed by 6 bases and J by 2 bases, leaving 8 bases between them. The CDR3 runs 12 residues.

The chain couples TRBV20-1 to TRBJ2-7, with a tentative D call TRBD2 (6 bases). V dropped 3 bases and J dropped 3 bases, with 12 bases sitting between them. The CDR3 length is 13 residues. Germline CDR1 reads DFQATT; CDR2 reads SNEGSKA (reference sequence). This chain's CDR3 is CSASTRLDYEQYF. The CDR3 DNA reads TGCAGTGCTAGTACCAGACTAGACTACGAGCAGTACTTC.

The chain recombines TRBV4-3 with TRBJ2-1, with D perhaps TRBD2 (6 bases). The germline V gene encodes CDR1 LGHNA and CDR2 YSLEER. The CDR3 runs 13 residues. The V end was cut by 4 bases, the J end by 7 bases, with 11 bases between. The CDR3: CASSPGGRNEQFF. The CDR3 DNA sequence: TGCGCCAGCAGCCCCGGGGGTAGGAATGAGCAGTTCTTC.

The J gene is TRBJ2-7, the V gene TRBV20-1; weak D call: TRBD1 (5 bases). The CDR3 consists of 11 residues. Looked up from germline, CDR1 is DFQATT and CDR2 is SNEGSKA (reference sequence). Trimming took off 6 bases at V and 3 bases at J, with 9 bases between the two ends. The CDR3 sequence: CSALGDYEQYF. The CDR3 coding sequence is TGCAGTGCGTTAGGGGACTACGAGCAGTACTTC.

In its sample, this clone was seen a few times. The chain carries TRBV24-1 and TRBJ2-7; tentative D call: TRBD1 (5 bases). V dropped 3 bases and J dropped 4 bases, with 15 bases sitting between them. The CDR3 covers 15 residues. Germline lookup yields CDR1 KGHDR and CDR2 SFDVKD. The chain's CDR3 is CATSDAGSAGYEQYF. Here the CDR3 DNA reads TGTGCCACCAGTGATGCAGGGTCGGCCGGATACGAGCAGTACTTC.

The chain couples TRBV28 to TRBJ2-6, with D perhaps matching TRBD2 (6 bases). The CDR3 has 14 residues. The V and J ends lost 8 bases and 0 bases respectively, with 8 bases between them. The V gene's germline CDR1 is MDHEN and CDR2 SYDVKM. Here the CDR3 DNA reads TGTGCCAGCGGGGGGAGCTCTGGGGCCAACGTCCTGACTTTC. It encodes CASGGSSGANVLTF.

This clone was seen just once. This chain links TRBV11-3 with TRBJ2-3; D may be TRBD1 (6 bases). The V end lost 2 bases, the J end lost 6 bases, and 9 bases lay between the germline ends. Germline V gives CDR1 SGHNT, CDR2 YENEEA. This CDR3 contains 13 residues. This CDR3 is CASSLSGADTQYF. The CDR3 nucleotides are TGTGCCAGCAGCTTATCAGGGGCGGATACGCAGTATTTT. Variable domain in full (rest from reference TRBV11-3 and TRBJ2-3): EAGVVQSPRYKIIEKKQPVAFWCNPISGHNTLYWYLQNLGQGPELLIRYENEEAVDDSQLPKDRFSAERLKGVDSTLKIQPAELGDSAVYLCASSLSGADTQYFGPGTRLTVL.

The chain employs TRBV6-2 or TRBV6-3 and TRBJ2-7; tentative D call: TRBD2 (6 bases). This CDR3 comprises 15 residues. Trimming shortened V by 2 bases and J by 3 bases, and 14 bases separated the two germline ends. CDR1 MNHEY and CDR2 SVGEGT come from the germline V gene. The CDR3 bases are TGTGCCAGCAGTTACAGCGGGTGGCCCCTCTACGAGCAGTACTTC. Amino acid sequence: CASSYSGWPLYEQYF.

The chain recombines TRBV7-2 with TRBJ2-7, with a possible D match to TRBD2 (5 bases). CDR3 length: 16 residues. In germline, CDR1 is SGHTA, CDR2 FQGNSA. V was pared by 2 bases and J by 4 bases, with 18 bases between. CDR3 loop: CASSLREGNKGYEQYF. The CDR3 DNA is TGTGCCAGCAGCTTAAGAGAGGGCAATAAAGGGTACGAGCAGTACTTC.

The V call is TRBV27, the J call TRBJ1-2; 9 bases fit TRBD1. The CDR3 spans 14 residues. The germline V gene encodes CDR1 MNHEY and CDR2 SMNVEV (reference sequence). V lost 5 bases, J lost 7 bases, and 8 bases stayed unmatched. CDR3 in DNA: TGTGCCAGCAGTAAGTGGGACAGGGTCGGTGGCTACACCTTC. Translated, it gives CASSKWDRVGGYTF.

The V gene is TRBV5-1, the J gene TRBJ2-7; 8 bases align to TRBD2. The CDR3 has 15 residues. The V gene end was trimmed by 1 base and the J gene end by 1 base; junction bases not matched to a gene: 4. Looked up from germline, CDR1 is SGHRS and CDR2 is YFSETQ. The CDR3, as DNA: TGCGCCAGCAGCTTGACGCTAGCGGGTTCCTACGAGCAGTACTTC. It codes for CASSLTLAGSYEQYF.

V usage is TRBV7-9 and J usage is TRBJ2-1, with TRBD1 identical over 7 bases. Losses at the gene ends were 5 bases for V and 3 bases for J; bases not matched to a gene: 10. The germline CDR1 and CDR2 sequences are SEHNR and FQNEAQ (reference sequence). The CDR3 spans 16 residues. The DNA of the CDR3 is TGTGCCAGCAGCCCTCGCAGGGGGACGCTCTACAATGAGCAGTTCTTC. Protein product: CASSPRRGTLYNEQFF.

CDR3 nucleotides: TGTGCCAGCAGCTTAGCGGCACTACGCGAGCAGTACTTC. It encodes CASSLAALREQYF. The chain recombines TRBV7-2 with TRBJ2-7; no firm D call. Germline CDR1 reads SGHTA; CDR2 reads FQGNSA. CDR3 size: 13 residues. Trimming took 0 bases from V and 6 from J, leaving 9 bases between them.

This chain joins TRBV2 and TRBJ1-1; D gene uncertain. This CDR3 region has 14 residues. The V gene's germline CDR1 is SNHLY and CDR2 FYNNEI. Trimming took 6 bases from V and 1 from J, leaving 12 bases between them. CDR3 sequence (DNA): TGTGCCAGCAGACTACAAAACGAGAACACTGAAGCTTTCTTT. It specifies CASRLQNENTEAFF.

This sequence joins TRBV29-1 and TRBJ1-1; TRBD1 matches at 8 bases. Trimming cost V 3 bases and J 1 base; bases outside gene matches: 4. Germline CDR1 reads SQVTM; CDR2 reads ANQGSEA. CDR3 length: 14 residues. The CDR3: CSVEGTGKNTEAFF. CDR3 coding DNA: TGCAGCGTTGAGGGGACAGGAAAGAACACTGAAGCTTTCTTT.